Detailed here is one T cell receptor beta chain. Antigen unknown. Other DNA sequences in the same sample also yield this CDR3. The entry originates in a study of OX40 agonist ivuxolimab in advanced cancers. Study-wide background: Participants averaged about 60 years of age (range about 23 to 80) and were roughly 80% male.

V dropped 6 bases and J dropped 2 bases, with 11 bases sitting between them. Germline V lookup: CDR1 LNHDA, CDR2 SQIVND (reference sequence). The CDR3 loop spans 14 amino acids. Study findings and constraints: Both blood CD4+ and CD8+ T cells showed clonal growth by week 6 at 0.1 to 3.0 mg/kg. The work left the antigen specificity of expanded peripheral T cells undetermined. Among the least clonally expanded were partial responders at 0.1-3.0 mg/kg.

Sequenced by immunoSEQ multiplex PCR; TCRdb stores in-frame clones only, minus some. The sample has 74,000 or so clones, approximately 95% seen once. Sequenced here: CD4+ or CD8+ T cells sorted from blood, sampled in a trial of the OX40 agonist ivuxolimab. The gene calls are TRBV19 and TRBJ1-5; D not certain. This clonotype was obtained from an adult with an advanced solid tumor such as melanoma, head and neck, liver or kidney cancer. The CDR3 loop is CASSPGMGNQPQHF. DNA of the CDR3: TGTGCCAGTAGCCCCGGGATGGGCAATCAGCCCCAGCATTTT. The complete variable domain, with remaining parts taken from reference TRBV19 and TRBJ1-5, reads DGGITQSPKYLFRKEGQNVTLSCEQNLNHDAMYWYRQDPGQGLRLIYYSQIVNDFQKGDIAEGYSVSREKKESFPLTVTSAQKNPTAFYLCASSPGMGNQPQHFGDGTRLSIL.